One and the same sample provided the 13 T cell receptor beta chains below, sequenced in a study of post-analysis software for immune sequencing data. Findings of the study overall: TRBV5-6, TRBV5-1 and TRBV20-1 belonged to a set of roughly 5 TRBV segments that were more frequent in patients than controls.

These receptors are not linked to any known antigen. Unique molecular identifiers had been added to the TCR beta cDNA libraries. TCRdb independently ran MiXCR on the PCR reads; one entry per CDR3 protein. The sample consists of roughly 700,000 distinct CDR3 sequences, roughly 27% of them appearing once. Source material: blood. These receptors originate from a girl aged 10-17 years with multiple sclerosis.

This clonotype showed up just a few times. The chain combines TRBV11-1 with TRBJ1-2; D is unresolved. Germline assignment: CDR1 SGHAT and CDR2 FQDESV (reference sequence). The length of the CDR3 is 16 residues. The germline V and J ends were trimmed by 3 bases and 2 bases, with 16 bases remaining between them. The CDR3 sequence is CASSLSVGISNYGYTF. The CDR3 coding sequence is TGTGCCAGCAGCTTGTCGGTCGGCATTTCGAACTATGGCTACACCTTC.

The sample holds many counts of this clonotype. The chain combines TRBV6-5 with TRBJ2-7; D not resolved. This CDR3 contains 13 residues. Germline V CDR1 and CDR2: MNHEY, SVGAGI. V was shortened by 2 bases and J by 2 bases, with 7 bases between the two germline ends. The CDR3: CASSYGRTYEQYF. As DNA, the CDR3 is TGTGCCAGCAGTTACGGGCGGACCTACGAGCAGTACTTC.

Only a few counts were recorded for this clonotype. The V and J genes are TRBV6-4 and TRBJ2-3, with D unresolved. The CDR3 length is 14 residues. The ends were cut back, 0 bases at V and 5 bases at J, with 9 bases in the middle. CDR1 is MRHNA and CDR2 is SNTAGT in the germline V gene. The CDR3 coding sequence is TGTGCCAGCAGTGACTCTTGGGAAGGAGATACGCAGTATTTT. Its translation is CASSDSWEGDTQYF.

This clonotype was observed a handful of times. This CDR3 reads CASTSGDYSTSEQYF. The CDR3 DNA reads as TGTGCCAGCACTTCGGGGGACTATTCCACCTCGGAGCAGTACTTC. J is TRBJ2-7 and V is TRBV12-3 or TRBV12-4, with 7 bases fitting TRBD2. Trimming removed 7 bases from V and 7 bases from J; junction bases left unmatched: 16. There are 15 residues in the CDR3.

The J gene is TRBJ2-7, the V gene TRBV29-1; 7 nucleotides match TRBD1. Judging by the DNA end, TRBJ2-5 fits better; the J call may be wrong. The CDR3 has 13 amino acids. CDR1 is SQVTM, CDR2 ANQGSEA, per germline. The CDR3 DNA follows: TGCAGCGTTGAAAGGGGGCGCGGGGAGACCCAGTACTTC. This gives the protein CSVERGRGETQYF.

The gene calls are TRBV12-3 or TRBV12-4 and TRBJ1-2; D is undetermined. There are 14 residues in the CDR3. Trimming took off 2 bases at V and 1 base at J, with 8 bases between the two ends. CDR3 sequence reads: CASSLLTVNYGYTF. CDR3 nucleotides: TGTGCCAGCAGTTTATTAACTGTTAACTATGGCTACACCTTC.

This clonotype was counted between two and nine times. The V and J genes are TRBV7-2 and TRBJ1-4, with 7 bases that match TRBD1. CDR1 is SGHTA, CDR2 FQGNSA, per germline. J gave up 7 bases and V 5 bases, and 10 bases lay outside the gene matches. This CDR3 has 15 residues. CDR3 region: CASSPQGGFGEKLFF. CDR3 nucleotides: TGTGCCAGCAGCCCCCAGGGGGGCTTCGGTGAAAAACTGTTTTTT.

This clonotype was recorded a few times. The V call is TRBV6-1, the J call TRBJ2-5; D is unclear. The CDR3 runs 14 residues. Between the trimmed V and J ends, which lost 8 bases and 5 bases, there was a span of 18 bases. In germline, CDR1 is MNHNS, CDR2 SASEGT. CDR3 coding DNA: TGTGCCAGCGGCCGGTCTAATTCGGTTGAGACCCAGTACTTC. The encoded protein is CASGRSNSVETQYF.

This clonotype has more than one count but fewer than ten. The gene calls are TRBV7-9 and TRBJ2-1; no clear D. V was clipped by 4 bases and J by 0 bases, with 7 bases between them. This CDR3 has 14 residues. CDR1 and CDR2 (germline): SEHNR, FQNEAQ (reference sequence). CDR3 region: CASSSIGSYNEQFF. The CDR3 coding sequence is TGTGCCAGCAGCTCTATCGGCTCCTACAATGAGCAGTTCTTC.

CDR3 residues: CASRGLTTDTQYF. The CDR3 coding sequence is TGTGCCAGCCGGGGACTTACCACAGATACGCAGTATTTT. This chain uses TRBV6-5 with TRBJ2-3; maybe TRBD2 (6 bases). Deletions cut 8 bases from V and 2 bases from J, with 11 bases between. CDR1 is MNHEY, CDR2 SVGAGI, per germline. The CDR3 spans 13 residues.

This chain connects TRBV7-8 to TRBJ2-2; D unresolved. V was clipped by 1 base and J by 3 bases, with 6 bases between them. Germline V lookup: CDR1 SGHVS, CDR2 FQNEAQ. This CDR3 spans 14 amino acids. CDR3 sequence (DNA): TGTGCCAGCAGCTTAGAAGGGCACACCGGGGAGCTGTTTTTT. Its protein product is CASSLEGHTGELFF.

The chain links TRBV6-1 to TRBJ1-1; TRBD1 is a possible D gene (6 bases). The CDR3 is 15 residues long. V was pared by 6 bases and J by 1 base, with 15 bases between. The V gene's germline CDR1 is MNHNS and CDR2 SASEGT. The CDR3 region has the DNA TGTGCCAGCAGGCCCGGGGGGGCCGGGAACACTGAAGCTTTCTTT. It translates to CASRPGGAGNTEAFF.

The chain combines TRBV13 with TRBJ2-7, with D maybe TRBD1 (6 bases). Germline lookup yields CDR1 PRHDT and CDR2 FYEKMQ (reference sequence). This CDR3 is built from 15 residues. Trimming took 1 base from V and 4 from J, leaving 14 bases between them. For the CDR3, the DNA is TGTGCCAGCAGCTTAGTGCCAGGGGCCAAATACGAGCAGTACTTC. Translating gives CASSLVPGAKYEQYF.